Following are 10 T cell receptor beta chains from one sample sequenced in a study of T cell repertoires in cytomegalovirus infection. These receptors have no identified antigens. TCRdb reprocessed the reads with MiXCR, giving one entry per CDR3 protein. The sample lists under 850,000 distinct CDR3 sequences; roughly 30% were seen once. The input for sequencing was cultured PBMCs, taken from culture after CMV antigen stimulation. Every receptor here comes from a human donor in good health (CMV status not recorded). Some clones in this sample may be carry-over from other donors' samples.

The sample holds many counts of this clonotype. The genes are TRBV7-4 and TRBJ1-1; perhaps TRBD1 as D (6 bases). The CDR3 runs to 15 residues. The V gene lost 3 bases and the J gene lost 5 bases, with 16 bases spanning the gap. Germline-derived CDR1 and CDR2 are SGHVT and SQSDAQ. Here the CDR3 DNA reads TGTGCCAGCAGCTTGATCTGGGGGGCCGATACTGAAGCTTTCTTT. It encodes CASSLIWGADTEAFF.

This clonotype was seen a few times. The chain links TRBV2 to TRBJ2-3, with TRBD2 identical over 8 bases. Germline V lookup: CDR1 SNHLY, CDR2 FYNNEI. The CDR3 extends over 15 amino acids. V was clipped by 7 bases and J by 6 bases; unmatched bases: 12. The CDR3 DNA reads as TGTGCCAGCACAGTCGCGGCGGGGGGATCGGATACGCAGTATTTT. Translated: CASTVAAGGSDTQYF.

The table lists this clonotype with a few counts. This chain links TRBV7-2 with TRBJ2-2, with a tentative D call TRBD2 (5 bases). Between the trimmed V and J ends, which lost 1 base and 4 bases, there was a span of 16 bases. There are 17 residues in the CDR3. The germline gives CDR1 SGHTA, CDR2 FQGNSA. CDR3 residues: CASSLDPGSAITGELFF. DNA of the CDR3: TGTGCCAGCAGCTTAGATCCGGGAAGTGCTATCACCGGGGAGCTGTTTTTT. Looking up the rest from reference TRBV7-2 and TRBJ2-2 gives the full variable domain: GAGVSQSPSNKVTEKGKDVELRCDPISGHTALYWYRQSLGQGLEFLIYFQGNSAPDKSGLPSDRFSAERTGGSVSTLTIQRTQQEDSAVYLCASSLDPGSAITGELFFGEGSRLTVL.

In this sample, this clonotype turned up many times. The chain has TRBV7-6 and TRBJ1-3, with 8 bases lining up with TRBD1. In germline, CDR1 is SGHVS, CDR2 FNYEAQ. This CDR3 region has 16 residues. With 5 bases clipped from V and 2 bases from J, the junction kept 8 bases outside the gene matches. In nucleotides, the CDR3 is TGTGCCAGCAGCCCAACCGCAGGGGGCCCTGGAAACACCATATATTTT. It translates to CASSPTAGGPGNTIYF.

The V gene is TRBV20-1, the J gene TRBJ1-1, with TRBD1 matching 10 bases. Germline V gene data show CDR1 as DFQATT and CDR2 as SNEGSKA (reference sequence). V was pared by 0 bases and J by 3 bases, with 4 bases of the junction left unmatched. The CDR3 spans 15 residues. This chain's CDR3 is CSARDRTGGYTEAFF. The CDR3 nucleotides are TGCAGTGCTAGAGATAGGACAGGGGGGTACACTGAAGCTTTCTTT.

The chain links TRBV7-6 to TRBJ2-5, with 7 bases aligning to TRBD1. Germline V gene lookup returns CDR1 SGHVS and CDR2 FNYEAQ. There are 15 residues in the CDR3. The trim removed 5 bases at V and 5 bases at J, leaving 11 bases unmatched. In nucleotides, the CDR3 is TGTGCCAGCAGCCCCCTCGGGACAGTCGGGGAGACCCAGTACTTC. This encodes CASSPLGTVGETQYF.

This CDR3 is CAARRLGEQFF. Here the CDR3 DNA reads TGTGCCGCCAGACGTCTCGGTGAGCAGTTCTTC. The chain is built from TRBV30 and TRBJ2-1; D is unclear. Germline assignment: CDR1 GTSNPN and CDR2 SVGIG (reference sequence). The V and J ends lost 8 bases and 9 bases respectively, with 14 bases between them. CDR3 length equals 11 residues.

This clonotype came up a few times. CDR3: CAISESRGDGQPQHF. The CDR3 DNA reads as TGTGCCATCAGTGAGTCGAGAGGGGACGGGCAGCCCCAGCATTTT. This rearrangement joins TRBV10-3 to TRBJ1-5; tentatively, D is TRBD1 (5 bases). This CDR3 contains 15 residues. V lost 0 bases, J lost 7 bases, and 13 bases lay in between. Germline-derived CDR1 and CDR2 are ENHRY and SYGVKD.

This clonotype occurred a few times. This chain links TRBV6-1 with TRBJ2-1, with D possibly TRBD2 on 5 matching bases. Germline-derived CDR1 and CDR2 are MNHNS and SASEGT. The CDR3 contains 11 residues. V was trimmed by 5 bases and J by 14 bases, leaving 13 bases between them. The CDR3: CASSLGPEEFF. CDR3 bases: TGTGCCAGCAGTTTGGGTCCGGAGGAGTTCTTC.

The chain combines TRBV11-2 with TRBJ2-2; no definite D call. The CDR3 has 15 amino acids. From germline, CDR1 is SGHAT and CDR2 FQNNGV. V shed 5 bases and J shed 3 bases, with 13 bases lying between them. CDR3 DNA: TGTGCCAGCAGCCATCCAGGCAGATACACCGGGGAGCTGTTTTTT. This translates into CASSHPGRYTGELFF.